The sequence of this T cell receptor (beta chain) was determined in a study of shared clonotypes between healthy human individuals. Unmatched junction bases numbered 5, after V lost 3 bases and J lost 5 bases. The V gene's germline CDR1 is GTSNPN and CDR2 SVGIG (reference sequence). This CDR3 is built from 13 residues. The table came from immunoSEQ multiplex PCR; TCRdb's copy has only in-frame clones and leaves some out. The sample gives some 92,000 clones, around 47% of which show up once; around 16% is in the top ten. As regards this clone: A much larger clone lies one base from this, so it may be a read error. Additional DNA sequences in this sample encode the identical CDR3.

Sequenced: PBMCs. The chain has TRBV30 and TRBJ2-3; 7 positions agree with TRBD2. The source is a woman between 35 and 50 years old in good health. Some clones in this sample may be carry-over from other donors' samples. The CDR3 reads CAWRLAGVDTQYF. The CDR3 coding sequence is TGTGCCTGGAGGCTGGCGGGAGTAGATACGCAGTATTTT.